A selection of T cell receptor beta chains follows, all from one sample in a study of radiation and T cells in renal cell carcinoma. Sequencing used immunoSEQ multiplex PCR; TCRdb keeps in-frame clones, though not all of them. The sample lists 70,000 or so clones; roughly 80% were seen once. Material: blood, obtained from a patient whose treatment included radiotherapy and nephrectomy. The receptors stem from a man between 60 and 70 years old with renal cell carcinoma. Both conserved end residues are part of each CDR3. Fields, in order: J gene, V gene, CDR3 length, clone size, CDR3 protein. Expanded clones get a size class; other rows say once, few or many, or leave the size out.

j_call: TRBJ2-1
v_call: TRBV11-3
cdr3_length: 13
clone_size: .
cdr3_aa: CASSLSRNNEQFF

j_call: TRBJ2-1
v_call: TRBV5-4
cdr3_length: 13
clone_size: once
cdr3_aa: CASSLDRDGEQFF

j_call: TRBJ2-5
v_call: TRBV6-6
cdr3_length: 13
clone_size: .
cdr3_aa: CAIQRGGQETQYF

j_call: TRBJ2-7
v_call: TRBV4-2
cdr3_length: 14
clone_size: .
cdr3_aa: CASSQVGQIYEQYF

j_call: TRBJ2-7
v_call: TRBV7-9
cdr3_length: 16
clone_size: .
cdr3_aa: CASSGRGTFGDYEQYF

j_call: TRBJ2-1
v_call: TRBV5-1
cdr3_length: 15
clone_size: .
cdr3_aa: CASSLVVAGVNEQFF

j_call: TRBJ2-7
v_call: TRBV27
cdr3_length: 12
clone_size: .
cdr3_aa: CASSFRGYEQYF

j_call: TRBJ2-1
v_call: TRBV7-2
cdr3_length: 16
clone_size: .
cdr3_aa: CASSSRLGVGSYEQFF

j_call: TRBJ1-3
v_call: TRBV21-1
cdr3_length: 15
clone_size: .
cdr3_aa: CASSKLDRVGNTIYF

j_call: TRBJ2-7
v_call: TRBV7-9
cdr3_length: 13
clone_size: .
cdr3_aa: CASSFPGFYEQYF

j_call: TRBJ2-3
v_call: TRBV9
cdr3_length: 13
clone_size: .
cdr3_aa: CASSVEEGDTQYF

j_call: TRBJ1-4
v_call: TRBV2
cdr3_length: 12
clone_size: .
cdr3_aa: CASRTINEKLFF

j_call: TRBJ1-1
v_call: TRBV10-3
cdr3_length: 14
clone_size: .
cdr3_aa: CAIRGGSGATEAFF

j_call: TRBJ2-7
v_call: TRBV6-5
cdr3_length: 13
clone_size: .
cdr3_aa: CASSYFRGYEQYF

j_call: TRBJ2-3
v_call: TRBV5-1
cdr3_length: 15
clone_size: .
cdr3_aa: CASSEDIYGTDTQYF

j_call: TRBJ1-2
v_call: TRBV27
cdr3_length: 13
clone_size: .
cdr3_aa: CASSLSEDYGYTF

j_call: TRBJ2-3
v_call: TRBV9
cdr3_length: 15
clone_size: once
cdr3_aa: CASSVATRGTDTQYF

j_call: TRBJ2-7
v_call: TRBV7-2
cdr3_length: 15
clone_size: .
cdr3_aa: CASSAGGLATYEQYF